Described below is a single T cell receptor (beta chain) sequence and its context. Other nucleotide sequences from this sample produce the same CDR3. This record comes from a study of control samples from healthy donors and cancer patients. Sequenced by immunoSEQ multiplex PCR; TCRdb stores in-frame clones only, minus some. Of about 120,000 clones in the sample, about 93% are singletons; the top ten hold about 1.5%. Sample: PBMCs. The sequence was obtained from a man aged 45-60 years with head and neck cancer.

The CDR3 region has the DNA TGTGCCAGCAGCTTGGGCGCAACTAATGAAAAACTGTTTTTT. Translation gives CASSLGATNEKLFF. The V and J genes are TRBV7-9 and TRBJ1-4; D ambiguous. Trimming removed 3 bases at V and 0 bases at J, with 5 bases between. Germline V lookup: CDR1 SEHNR, CDR2 FQNEAQ (reference sequence). The CDR3 covers 14 residues.